A selection of T cell receptor beta chains follows, all from one sample in a study of beta chain features in type 1 diabetes. The table came from immunoSEQ multiplex PCR; TCRdb's copy has only in-frame clones and leaves some out. The sample includes a few hundred thousand clones, around 15% of them seen just once. Sequenced material: naive CD4+ T cells from blood. The receptors stem from a woman between 18 and 30 years old in good health. Each CDR3 is given with its conserved first and last residue. Fields, in order: V gene, D gene, clone size, J gene, CDR3 protein, CDR3 DNA. A D gene is named only where the DNA matches it firmly. Part of the rows lack a size; the others show once, few, many or a class for expanded clones.

TRBV7-2	TRBD2	few	TRBJ2-7	CASSLGAGGVGEQYF	TGTGCCAGCAGCTTAGGAGCGGGAGGGGTGGGCGAGCAGTACTTC
TRBV30	TRBD2	few	TRBJ2-3	CAWSKSGRATDTQYF	TGTGCCTGGAGTAAAAGCGGGAGGGCCACAGATACGCAGTATTTT
TRBV12-5	TRBD1	few	TRBJ2-2	CASGSGTGTGELFF	TGTGCTAGTGGTTCCGGGACAGGTACCGGGGAGCTGTTTTTT
TRBV5-1	TRBD1	few	TRBJ2-5	CASSLAKTGSDGETQYF	TGCGCCAGCAGCTTGGCCAAGACAGGGAGTGATGGGGAGACCCAGTACTTC
TRBV28	TRBD1	-	TRBJ2-7	CASSLSDRGGEQYF	TGTGCCAGCAGTTTATCAGACAGGGGCGGTGAGCAGTACTTC
TRBV28	-	few	TRBJ2-7	CASFPAGHYEQYF	TGTGCCAGCTTCCCCGCGGGGCACTACGAGCAGTACTTC
TRBV7-9	-	-	TRBJ2-3	CASSFRAGSVEDTQYF	TGTGCCAGCAGCTTCAGGGCGGGAAGTGTAGAGGATACGCAGTATTTT
TRBV15	-	few	TRBJ1-2	CATSRDRTSYGYTF	TGTGCCACCAGCAGAGACAGAACCTCTTATGGCTACACCTTC
TRBV7-6	TRBD2	few	TRBJ2-1	CASSPGLAGNEQFF	TGTGCCAGCAGCCCAGGACTAGCGGGCAATGAGCAGTTCTTC
TRBV6-1	-	once	TRBJ1-2	CASSERGGYTF	TGTGCCAGCAGTGAACGGGGTGGCTACACCTTC
TRBV18	-	few	TRBJ1-2	CASSRGAFEGYTF	TGTGCCAGCAGTCGGGGGGCATTCGAGGGCTACACCTTC
TRBV21-1	-	-	TRBJ2-3	CASKQGALSDTQYF	TGTGCCAGCAAACAGGGGGCATTGTCAGATACGCAGTATTTT
TRBV18	TRBD1	-	TRBJ2-7	CASSPPGTGQLLFEQYF	TGTGCCAGCTCACCACCGGGGACAGGGCAGCTGTTGTTCGAGCAGTACTTC
TRBV30	-	-	TRBJ2-1	CAWSDQGNEQFF	TGTGCCTGGAGTGATCAGGGTAATGAGCAGTTCTTC
TRBV14	-	-	TRBJ2-7	CASSPMTGSDEQYF	TGTGCCAGCAGTCCAATGACGGGGTCGGACGAGCAGTACTTC
TRBV9	TRBD2	-	TRBJ2-3	CASSAWTSELADTQYF	TGTGCCAGCAGCGCTTGGACTAGCGAGCTAGCTGATACGCAGTATTTT
TRBV11-2	TRBD2	few	TRBJ2-1	CASSLRLAGVYNEQFF	TGTGCCAGCAGCTTGAGACTAGCGGGAGTCTACAATGAGCAGTTCTTC
TRBV18	-	few	TRBJ2-7	CASSPRASGRAYEQYF	TGTGCCAGCTCACCACGAGCTTCCGGGAGAGCCTACGAGCAGTACTTC
TRBV6-1	TRBD2	-	TRBJ2-1	CASRLAGGSYNEQFF	TGTGCCAGCAGGTTAGCGGGAGGATCCTACAATGAGCAGTTCTTC
TRBV4-2	-	few	TRBJ2-7	CASSQERGGNYEQYF	TGTGCCAGCAGCCAAGAAAGAGGGGGAAACTACGAGCAGTACTTC
TRBV5-1	-	few	TRBJ1-1	CASSSLGSTEAFF	TGCGCCAGCAGCTCCCTCGGGTCCACTGAAGCTTTCTTT
TRBV7-2	TRBD1	few	TRBJ1-4	CASSPGQGALGKLFF	TGTGCCAGCAGCCCTGGACAGGGGGCGTTAGGAAAACTGTTTTTT
TRBV4-3	TRBD2	-	TRBJ2-1	CASSPGLAGGNEQFF	TGCGCCAGCAGCCCGGGACTAGCGGGAGGAAATGAGCAGTTCTTC
TRBV25-1	TRBD1	few	TRBJ2-5	CASSEPGQGFETQYF	TGTGCCAGCAGTGAACCGGGACAGGGTTTTGAGACCCAGTACTTC
TRBV2	-	few	TRBJ2-5	CASKREQRETQYF	TGTGCCAGTAAACGGGAACAACGGGAGACCCAGTACTTC
TRBV11-2	-	few	TRBJ2-3	CASSLVLGNSDTQYF	TGTGCCAGCAGCTTAGTTCTAGGCAACTCAGATACGCAGTATTTT
TRBV11-2	-	-	TRBJ1-5	CASSRRTDQPQHF	TGTGCCAGCAGTAGACGGACTGATCAGCCCCAGCATTTT
TRBV28	TRBD2	-	TRBJ2-1	CASSLHPIAGVVEQFF	TGTGCCAGCAGTTTGCACCCCATAGCGGGAGTGGTTGAGCAGTTCTTC
TRBV15	TRBD1	few	TRBJ1-1	CATSRDLGQGTEAFF	TGTGCCACCAGCAGAGATCTAGGACAGGGAACCGAAGCTTTCTTT
TRBV27	TRBD1	-	TRBJ2-4	CASSLYGQGLLAKNIQYF	TGTGCCAGCAGTTTATATGGACAGGGTTTATTAGCCAAAAACATTCAGTACTTC
TRBV28	TRBD2	-	TRBJ2-2	CASSSGGPLSGELFF	TGTGCCAGCAGCTCGGGAGGGCCCTTGTCCGGGGAGCTGTTTTTT
TRBV9	TRBD1	-	TRBJ2-1	CASSVGTAYNEQFF	TGTGCCAGCAGCGTCGGGACAGCCTACAATGAGCAGTTCTTC
TRBV5-1	-	-	TRBJ2-1	CASSTGQSSYNEQFF	TGCGCCAGCAGCACCGGACAGAGCTCCTACAATGAGCAGTTCTTC
TRBV27	-	-	TRBJ2-3	CASSAGGPADTQYF	TGTGCCAGCAGTGCCGGGGGACCGGCAGATACGCAGTATTTT
TRBV30	TRBD2	-	TRBJ2-3	CAWREAGGTDTQYF	TGTGCCTGGAGAGAAGCGGGAGGTACAGATACGCAGTATTTT
TRBV29-1	-	-	TRBJ2-2	CSVEGLPKAGELFF	TGCAGCGTTGAGGGGCTCCCAAAGGCCGGGGAGCTGTTTTTT
TRBV5-1	-	-	TRBJ2-3	CASSLAPTSTDTQYF	TGCGCCAGCAGCTTGGCCCCTACCTCCACAGATACGCAGTATTTT
TRBV5-1	TRBD2	-	TRBJ2-5	CASSLAVAGAQETQYF	TGCGCCAGCAGCTTGGCGGTAGCGGGAGCTCAAGAGACCCAGTACTTC
TRBV5-1	-	few	TRBJ2-2	CASSWGGTGTGELFF	TGCGCCAGCAGCTGGGGCGGCACGGGCACCGGGGAGCTGTTTTTT
TRBV7-2	TRBD2	-	TRBJ2-3	CASSPRGNSGAPRYF	TGTGCCAGCAGCCCACGAGGCAATAGCGGGGCCCCCAGGTATTTT
TRBV11-2	-	-	TRBJ1-2	CASSLGRNYGYTF	TGTGCCAGCAGCTTAGGCAGAAACTATGGCTACACCTTC
TRBV7-2	TRBD1	few	TRBJ2-1	CASSLTGGKGNEQFF	TGTGCCAGCAGCTTGACAGGGGGAAAAGGCAATGAGCAGTTCTTC
TRBV23-1	TRBD2	few	TRBJ2-5	CASSQFLAEIKKTQYF	TGCGCCAGCAGTCAATTCCTAGCGGAGATAAAAAAGACCCAGTACTTC
TRBV28	-	few	TRBJ2-6	CASSLRGYSGANVLTF	TGTGCCAGCAGTTTAAGGGGTTACTCTGGGGCCAACGTCCTGACTTTC
TRBV27	-	-	TRBJ2-7	CASRTTHNPYEQYF	TGTGCCAGCAGGACTACGCACAACCCATACGAGCAGTACTTC
TRBV30	TRBD2	-	TRBJ2-5	CAWSVGLAGAETQYF	TGTGCCTGGAGTGTTGGTCTAGCGGGAGCTGAGACCCAGTACTTC
TRBV18	-	-	TRBJ2-3	CASSSRDGSTDTQYF	TGTGCCAGCTCATCGCGGGACGGTAGCACAGATACGCAGTATTTT
TRBV27	TRBD2	few	TRBJ2-1	CASSSPGLFTEQFF	TGTGCCAGCAGTTCGCCGGGACTATTCACTGAGCAGTTCTTC
TRBV25-1	-	few	TRBJ2-5	CASSAPMGRGETQYF	TGTGCCAGCAGTGCCCCCATGGGGCGGGGAGAGACCCAGTACTTC
TRBV7-9	-	few	TRBJ2-1	CASSLTGVISDEQFF	TGTGCCAGCAGCTTAACGGGAGTAATCTCCGATGAGCAGTTCTTC
TRBV6-5	TRBD1	-	TRBJ2-7	CASRSGQGGSYEQYF	TGTGCCAGCAGATCGGGACAGGGGGGCTCCTACGAGCAGTACTTC